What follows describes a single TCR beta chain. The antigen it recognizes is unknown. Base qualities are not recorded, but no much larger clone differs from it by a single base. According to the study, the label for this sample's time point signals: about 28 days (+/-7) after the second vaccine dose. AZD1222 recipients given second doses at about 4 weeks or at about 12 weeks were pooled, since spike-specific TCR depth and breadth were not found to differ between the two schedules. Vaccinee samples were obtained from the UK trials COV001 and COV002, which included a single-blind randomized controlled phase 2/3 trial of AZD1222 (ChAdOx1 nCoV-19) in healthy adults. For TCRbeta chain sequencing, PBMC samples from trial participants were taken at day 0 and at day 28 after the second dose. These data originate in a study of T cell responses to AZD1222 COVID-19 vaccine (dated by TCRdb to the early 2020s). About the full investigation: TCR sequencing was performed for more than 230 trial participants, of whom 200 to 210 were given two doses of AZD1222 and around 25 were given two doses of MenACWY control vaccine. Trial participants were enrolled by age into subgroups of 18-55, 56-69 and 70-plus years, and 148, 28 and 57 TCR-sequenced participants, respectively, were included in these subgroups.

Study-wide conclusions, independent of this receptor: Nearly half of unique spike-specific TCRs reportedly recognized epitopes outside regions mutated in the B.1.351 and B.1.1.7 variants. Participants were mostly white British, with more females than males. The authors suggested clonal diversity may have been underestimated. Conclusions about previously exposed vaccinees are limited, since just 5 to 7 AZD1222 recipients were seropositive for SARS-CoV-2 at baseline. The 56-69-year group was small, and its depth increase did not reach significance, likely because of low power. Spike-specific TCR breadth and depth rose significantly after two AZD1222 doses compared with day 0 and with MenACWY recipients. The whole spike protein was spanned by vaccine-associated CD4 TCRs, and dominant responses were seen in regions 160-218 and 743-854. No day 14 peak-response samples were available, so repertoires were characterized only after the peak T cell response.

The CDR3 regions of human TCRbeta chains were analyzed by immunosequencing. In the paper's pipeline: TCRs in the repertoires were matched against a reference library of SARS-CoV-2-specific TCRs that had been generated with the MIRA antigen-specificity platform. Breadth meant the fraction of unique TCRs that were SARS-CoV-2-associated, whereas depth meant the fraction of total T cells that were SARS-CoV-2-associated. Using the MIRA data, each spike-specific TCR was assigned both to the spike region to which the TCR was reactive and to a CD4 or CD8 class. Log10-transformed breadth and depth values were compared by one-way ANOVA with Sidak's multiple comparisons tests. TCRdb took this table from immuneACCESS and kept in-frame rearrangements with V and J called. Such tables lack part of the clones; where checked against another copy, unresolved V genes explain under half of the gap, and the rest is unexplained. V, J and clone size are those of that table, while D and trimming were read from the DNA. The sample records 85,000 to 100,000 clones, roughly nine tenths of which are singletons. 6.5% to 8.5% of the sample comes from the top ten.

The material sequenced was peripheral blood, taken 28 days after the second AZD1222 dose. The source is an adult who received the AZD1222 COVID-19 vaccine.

The CDR3 is CASSGGPGNTIYF. At the DNA level, the sequence is TGTGCCAGCTCAGGAGGACCTGGAAACACCATATATTTT. The sequence is built from TRBV18 and TRBJ1-3; no D segment can be confidently identified. CDR1 and CDR2, per the germline V gene, are KGHSH and LQKENI. The CDR3 holds 13 amino acids from the cysteine to the phenylalanine. Only CDR3 DNA remains: 39 bases, in frame from the first base. V is reduced by 5 bases and J by 2 bases, leaving a spacing of 7 bases between them. Joined to the reference TRBV18 and TRBJ1-3 proteins, this CDR3 gives the full variable domain: NAGVMQNPRHLVRRRGQEARLRCSPMKGHSHVYWYRQLPEEGLKFMVYLQKENIIDESGMPKERFSAEFPKEGPSILRIQQVVRGDSAAYFCASSGGPGNTIYFGEGSWLTVV.